This T cell receptor (beta chain) derives from a study of CXCR3-negative and CXCR3-positive naive CD8 T cells. Study results and caveats: TRB CDR3 hydrophobicity was greater in CXCR3-positive naive cells than in CXCR3-negative naive cells. The study found comparably high diversity in both naive subsets and much lower diversity in memory CD8+ cells. Comparison of naive CXCR3-negative and CXCR3-positive cells revealed similar TRBV-TRBJ usage, while memory cells differed.

As regards this clonotype: Antigen specificity is unknown.

At approximately 300,000 cells each, triplicate sorts were carried out for each CD8+ T cell subset. Those CD8+ T cells considered naive were CD45RO-CCR7+CD27+CD95-. Libraries were UMI-labeled 5' RACE TRB cDNA. One entry per CDR3 protein, without DNA, is what TCRdb gives after re-calling the 5' RACE reads. This table lists about 120,000 distinct CDR3 sequences. This clonotype originated in a human donor in good health. Some clones in this sample may be carry-over from other donors' samples. Input material: naive CXCR3+ CD8+ T cells from blood. Subset specified: CD45RO-CCR7+CD27+CD95- naive CD8+ T cells expressing CXCR3 (TNR3+).

The CDR3 is CASSNRGGGETQYF. V usage is TRBV4-1 and J usage is TRBJ2-5; TCRdb returns TRBD1, unconfirmable since there is no DNA. This CDR3 spans 14 amino acids. Per the germline V gene, CDR1 is MGHRA and CDR2 is YSYEKL.